This TCR beta chain is from a study of blood T cell repertoires in COVID-19. Original analysis: Cell counts per sample came from amplifying reference gene primers. Libraries were prepared by immunoSEQ multiplex PCR; TCRdb keeps only in-frame clonotypes and omits some of them. V and J calls and clone size are those listed in that table; D and trimming were worked out from the DNA. The table shows 130,000 or so clones, with 75% to 90% occurring only once. What was sequenced was peripheral blood. This TCR was sampled from a human donor in a cohort sampled during active COVID-19.

CDR3 protein: CASRARGATNTGELFF. The CDR3 DNA follows: TGTGCCAGCAGGGCCCGGGGAGCGACGAACACCGGGGAGCTGTTTTTT. The chain is built from TRBV2 and TRBJ2-2; a possible D gene is TRBD2 (5 bases). V lost 6 bases and J lost 0, with 14 bases in between. Germline V gene sequence: CDR1 SNHLY, CDR2 FYNNEI. This CDR3 comprises 16 residues.